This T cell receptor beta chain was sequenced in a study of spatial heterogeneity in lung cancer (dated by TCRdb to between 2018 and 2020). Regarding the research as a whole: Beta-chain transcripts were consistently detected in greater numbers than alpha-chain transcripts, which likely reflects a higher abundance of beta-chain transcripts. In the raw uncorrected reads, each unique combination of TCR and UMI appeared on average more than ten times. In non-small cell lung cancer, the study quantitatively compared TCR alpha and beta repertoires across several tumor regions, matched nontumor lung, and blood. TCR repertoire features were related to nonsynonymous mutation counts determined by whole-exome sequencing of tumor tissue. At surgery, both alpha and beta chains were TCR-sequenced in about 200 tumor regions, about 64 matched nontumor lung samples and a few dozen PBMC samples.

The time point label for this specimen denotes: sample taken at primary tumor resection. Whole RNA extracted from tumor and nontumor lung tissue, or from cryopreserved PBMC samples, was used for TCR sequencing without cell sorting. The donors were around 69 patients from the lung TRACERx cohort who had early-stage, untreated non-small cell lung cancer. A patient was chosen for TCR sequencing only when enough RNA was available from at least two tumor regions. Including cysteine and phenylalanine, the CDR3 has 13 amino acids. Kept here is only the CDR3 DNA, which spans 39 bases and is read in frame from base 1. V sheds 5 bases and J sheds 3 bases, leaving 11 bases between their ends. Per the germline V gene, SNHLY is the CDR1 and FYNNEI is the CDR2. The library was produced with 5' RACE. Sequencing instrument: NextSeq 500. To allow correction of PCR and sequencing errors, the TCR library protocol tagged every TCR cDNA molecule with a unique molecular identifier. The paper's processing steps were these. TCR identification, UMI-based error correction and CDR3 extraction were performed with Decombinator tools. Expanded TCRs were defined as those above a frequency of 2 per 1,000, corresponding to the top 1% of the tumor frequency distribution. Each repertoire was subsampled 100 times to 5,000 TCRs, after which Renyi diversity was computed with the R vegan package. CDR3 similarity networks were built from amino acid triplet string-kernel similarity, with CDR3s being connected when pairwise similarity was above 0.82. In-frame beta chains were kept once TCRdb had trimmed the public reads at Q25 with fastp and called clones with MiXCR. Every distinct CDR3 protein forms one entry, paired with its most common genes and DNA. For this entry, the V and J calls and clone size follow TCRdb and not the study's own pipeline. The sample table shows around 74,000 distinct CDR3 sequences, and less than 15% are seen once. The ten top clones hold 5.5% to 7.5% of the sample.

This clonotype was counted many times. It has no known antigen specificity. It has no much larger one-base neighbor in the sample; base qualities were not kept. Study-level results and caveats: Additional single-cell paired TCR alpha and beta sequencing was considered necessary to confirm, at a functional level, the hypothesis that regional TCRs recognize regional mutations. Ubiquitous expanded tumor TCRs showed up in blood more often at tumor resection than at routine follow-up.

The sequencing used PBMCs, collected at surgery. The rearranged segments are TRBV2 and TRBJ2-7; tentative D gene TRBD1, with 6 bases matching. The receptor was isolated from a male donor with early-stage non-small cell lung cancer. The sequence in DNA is TGTGCCAGCAGTCGGGACAACAGCTACGAGCAGTACTTC. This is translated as CASSRDNSYEQYF.